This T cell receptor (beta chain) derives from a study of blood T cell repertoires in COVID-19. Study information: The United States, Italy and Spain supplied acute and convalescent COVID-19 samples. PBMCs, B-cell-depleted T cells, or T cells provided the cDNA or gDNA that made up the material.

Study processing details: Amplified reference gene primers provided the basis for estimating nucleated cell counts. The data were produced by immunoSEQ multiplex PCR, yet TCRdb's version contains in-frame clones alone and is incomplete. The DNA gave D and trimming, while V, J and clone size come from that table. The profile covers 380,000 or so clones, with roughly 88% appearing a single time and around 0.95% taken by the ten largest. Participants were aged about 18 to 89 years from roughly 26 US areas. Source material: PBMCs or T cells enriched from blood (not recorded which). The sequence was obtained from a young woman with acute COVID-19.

CDR3 amino acids: CASSLDGNQPQHF. CDR3 bases: TGTGCCAGCAGCTTAGACGGCAATCAGCCCCAGCATTTT. V gene TRBV11-2 combines with J gene TRBJ1-5; unclear D gene. CDR1 and CDR2 (germline): SGHAT, FQNNGV. There are 13 residues in the CDR3. V shed 0 bases and J shed 2 bases, with 2 bases lying between them.